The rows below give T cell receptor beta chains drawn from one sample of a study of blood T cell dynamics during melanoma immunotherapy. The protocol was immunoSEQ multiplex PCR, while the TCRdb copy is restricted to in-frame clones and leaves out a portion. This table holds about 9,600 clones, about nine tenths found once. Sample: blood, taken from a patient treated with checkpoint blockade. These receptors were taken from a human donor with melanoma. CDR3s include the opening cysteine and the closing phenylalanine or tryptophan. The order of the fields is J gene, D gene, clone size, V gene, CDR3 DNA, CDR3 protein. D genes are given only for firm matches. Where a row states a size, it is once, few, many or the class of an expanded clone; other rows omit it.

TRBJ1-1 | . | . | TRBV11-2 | TGTGCCAGCAGCTTAGGCGGGGGAGGTAGGACTGAAGCTTTCTTT | CASSLGGGGRTEAFF
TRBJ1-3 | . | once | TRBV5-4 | TGTGCCAGCAGCTTCTTTGGGGGCGCGGGAAACACCATATATTTT | CASSFFGGAGNTIYF
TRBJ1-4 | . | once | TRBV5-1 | TGCGCCAGCAGCTTGGGGCAGTCAAATGAAAAACTGTTTTTT | CASSLGQSNEKLFF
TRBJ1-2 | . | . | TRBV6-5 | TGTGCCAGCAGTTACGATGAGGTTGGCTACACCTTC | CASSYDEVGYTF
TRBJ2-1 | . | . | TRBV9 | TGTGCCAGCAGCGTAGAGATGGTCCGCGAGCAGTTCTTC | CASSVEMVREQFF
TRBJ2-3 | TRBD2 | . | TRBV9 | TGTGCCAGCAGCGAGCGGGGGTACACAGATACGCAGTATTTT | CASSERGYTDTQYF
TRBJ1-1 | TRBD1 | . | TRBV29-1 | TGCAGCGTTATGGACAGGTTGAACACTGAAGCTTTCTTT | CSVMDRLNTEAFF
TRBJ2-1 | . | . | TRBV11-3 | TGTGCCAGCAGCCCTAAGACTAGTTCGGAAGAGCAGTTCTTC | CASSPKTSSEEQFF
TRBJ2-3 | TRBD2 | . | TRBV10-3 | TGTGCCATCAGTGCCGTTAGCGGGTTCACAGATACGCAGTATTTT | CAISAVSGFTDTQYF
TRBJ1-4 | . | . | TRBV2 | TGTGCCAGCAGTACCGGGACAAATAATGAAAAACTGTTTTTT | CASSTGTNNEKLFF
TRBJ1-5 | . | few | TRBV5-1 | TGCGCCAGCAGCCCCGACAGCAATCAGCCCCAGCATTTT | CASSPDSNQPQHF
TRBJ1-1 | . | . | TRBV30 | TGTGCCTCAGCCGCGACCACTGAAGCTTTCTTT | CASAATTEAFF
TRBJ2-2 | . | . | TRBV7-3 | TGTGCCAGCAGCCCGAAGCCCACCGGGGAGCTGTTTTTT | CASSPKPTGELFF
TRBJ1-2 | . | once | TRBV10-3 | TGTGCCATCAGTGCGACGGTAGAGGGGTATGGCTACACCTTC | CAISATVEGYGYTF
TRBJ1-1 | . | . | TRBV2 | TGTGCCAGCAGTGAAGCCGGCAGGCCCCCTGAAGCTTTCTTT | CASSEAGRPPEAFF
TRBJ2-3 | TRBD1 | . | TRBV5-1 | TGCGCCAGCATCCTAGGTTCCGGACAGGGAGCAGATACGCAGTATTTT | CASILGSGQGADTQYF
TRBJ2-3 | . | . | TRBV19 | TGTGCCAGTAGTATAGCCCCCCAACAGCGAACTGCAGATACGCAGTATTTT | CASSIAPQQRTADTQYF
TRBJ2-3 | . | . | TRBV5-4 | TGTGCCAGCAGCTCCGTACCGCGACGCACAGATACGCAGTATTTT | CASSSVPRRTDTQYF
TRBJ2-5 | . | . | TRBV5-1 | TGCGCCAGCAGCCACTGGGACAACCAAGAGACCCAGTACTTC | CASSHWDNQETQYF
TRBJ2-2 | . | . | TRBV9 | TGTGCCAGCAGCCCGAGCCATGGGGTCGGGGAGCTGTTTTTT | CASSPSHGVGELFF
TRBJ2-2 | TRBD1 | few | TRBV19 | TGTGCCAGTAGTATCCGGACAGGGGGCACCCGGGAGCTGTTTTTT | CASSIRTGGTRELFF
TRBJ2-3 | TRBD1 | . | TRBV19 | TGTGCCAGTAGTTCGCTCCCGGGACAGGGTTCCACAGATACGCAGTATTTT | CASSSLPGQGSTDTQYF
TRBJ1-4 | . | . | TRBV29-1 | TGCAGCGTCCGATTCGCAACTAATGAAAAACTGTTTTTT | CSVRFATNEKLFF
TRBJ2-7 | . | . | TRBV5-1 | TGCGCCAGCAGCTCCACAGACCCTCCCTACGAGCAGTACTTC | CASSSTDPPYEQYF
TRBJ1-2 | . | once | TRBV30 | TGTGCCTGGAGTCTCCAGGCTACCTATGGCTACACCTTC | CAWSLQATYGYTF
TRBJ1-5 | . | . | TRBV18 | TGTGCCAGCTCACCTACAAGTAGCCAGCCCCAGCATTTT | CASSPTSSQPQHF
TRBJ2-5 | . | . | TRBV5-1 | TGCGCCAGCAGCTTGGGACAGACCCCCGGGACCCAGTACTTC | CASSLGQTPGTQYF
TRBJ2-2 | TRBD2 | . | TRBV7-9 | TGTGCCAGCAGCCCCGGACTAGCGGCGGGAACCGGGGAGCTGTTTTTT | CASSPGLAAGTGELFF